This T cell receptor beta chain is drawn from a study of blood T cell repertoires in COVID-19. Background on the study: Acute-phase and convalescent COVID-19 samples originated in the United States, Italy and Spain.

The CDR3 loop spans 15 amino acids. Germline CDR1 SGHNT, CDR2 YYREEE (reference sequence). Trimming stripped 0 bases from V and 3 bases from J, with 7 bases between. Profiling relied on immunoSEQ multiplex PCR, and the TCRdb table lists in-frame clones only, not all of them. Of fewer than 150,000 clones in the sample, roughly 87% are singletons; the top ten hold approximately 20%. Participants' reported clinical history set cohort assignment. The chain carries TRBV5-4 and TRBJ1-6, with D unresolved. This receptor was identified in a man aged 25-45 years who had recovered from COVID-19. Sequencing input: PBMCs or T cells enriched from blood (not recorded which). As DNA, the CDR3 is TGTGCCAGCAGCTTGGCAGGACTCTATAATTCACCCCTCCACTTT. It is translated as CASSLAGLYNSPLHF.